This section outlines one TCR beta chain sequence together with its context. No antigen is known for it. Clones were read by immunoSEQ multiplex PCR, and TCRdb kept only the in-frame ones, dropping some. The repertoire consists of approximately 470,000 clones, with 60% to 80% occurring once and the leading ten covering about 12%. This sample was included in a study of shared clonotypes between healthy human individuals. This CDR3 has 13 residues. Germline V CDR1 and CDR2: KGHSH, LQKENI. Study-wide points: Sequencing depth was expected to influence donor clonotype sharing.

Sequencing was carried out using PBMCs. This sequence joins TRBV18 and TRBJ2-5, with no clear D. Judging by the DNA end, TRBJ2-7 fits better; the J call may be wrong. The TCR was taken from a middle-aged woman in good health. Some clones in this sample may be carry-over from other donors' samples. CDR3 protein: CASSPGPLNEQYF. The CDR3, as DNA: TGTGCCAGCTCACCAGGGCCTCTCAACGAGCAGTACTTC.